This TCR beta chain derives from a study of T cell responses to AZD1222 COVID-19 vaccine. Study outcomes and limitations: Nearly half of the spike-specific TCRs reportedly recognize variant regions that carry no mutations. Repertoires were sampled only after the peak T cell response. Spike-specific TCR depth and breadth grew after two AZD1222 doses. Clonal diversity may have been underestimated in mostly white British donors.

Sequencing was performed with immunoSEQ multiplex PCR; in TCRdb, only in-frame clones are kept and a portion is missing. The table shows around 200,000 clones, with about nine tenths occurring only once. Concerning this clone itself: As yet, its antigen is unknown.

Trimming left V 2 bases short and J 10 bases short, with 6 bases between. The CDR3 is 11 amino acids. The V and J genes are TRBV12-3 or TRBV12-4 and TRBJ2-1; no definite D call. The sequencing used peripheral blood, collected on day 0 of AZD1222 vaccination. The receptor was isolated from an adult in good health. The CDR3 loop is CASSLRREQFF. The CDR3, as DNA: TGTGCCAGCAGTTTAAGGCGGGAGCAGTTCTTC.